Below, one TCR beta chain is given with its context. Its antigen is unknown. This sample is part of a study of identical twins. Findings and caveats of the study: For cord blood, abundant beta clonotypes had fewer insertions, unlike memory repertoires, which showed none.

Trimming shortened V by 0 bases and J by 2 bases, and 15 bases separated the two germline ends. The CDR3 spans 16 residues. The germline V gene has CDR1 SGHDT and CDR2 YYEEEE. Template switching, a step in the protocol, added a universal primer site, and cDNA carried unique molecular identifiers. One entry per CDR3 protein, called by TCRdb with MiXCR from the 5' RACE reads. This sample yields over 600,000 distinct CDR3 sequences, of which less than 25% are seen a single time; more than 4% belongs to the top ten. Another study also made use of these data, one on T cells expressing NK-cell markers. That study adds: Sorted CD3+CD56+NKG2C+, CD3+CD56+NKG2C- and CD3+CD56-NKG2C+ T-cell subsets were beta-chain profiled.

The TCR comes from a woman between 18 and 29 years old in good health. What was sequenced was PBMCs. This sequence joins TRBV5-6 and TRBJ2-7; a possible D gene is TRBD2 (6 bases). CDR3 sequence reads: CASSLGVGTGAYEQYF. DNA of the CDR3: TGTGCCAGCAGCTTGGGGGTAGGGACGGGAGCCTACGAGCAGTACTTC.